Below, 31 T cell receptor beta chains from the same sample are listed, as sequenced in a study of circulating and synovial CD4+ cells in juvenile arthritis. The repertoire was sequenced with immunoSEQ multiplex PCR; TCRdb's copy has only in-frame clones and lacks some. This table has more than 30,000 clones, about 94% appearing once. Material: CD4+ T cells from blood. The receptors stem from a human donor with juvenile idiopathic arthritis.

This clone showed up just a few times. CDR3 nucleotides: TGTGCCAGCAGCCCGGACAGAAACTATGGCTACACCTTC. Translated, it gives CASSPDRNYGYTF. The genes are TRBV7-3 and TRBJ1-2; D perhaps matches TRBD1 (6 bases). CDR3 size: 13 residues. Trimming took 5 bases from V and 2 from J, leaving 9 bases between them. The germline V gene has CDR1 SGHTA and CDR2 FQGTGA.

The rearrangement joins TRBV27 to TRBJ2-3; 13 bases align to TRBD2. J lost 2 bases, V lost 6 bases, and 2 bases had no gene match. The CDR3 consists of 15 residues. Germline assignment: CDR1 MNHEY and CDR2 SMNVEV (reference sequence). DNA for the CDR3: TGTGCCAGCAGACTAGCGGGAGGGGTCACAGATACGCAGTATTTT. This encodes CASRLAGGVTDTQYF.

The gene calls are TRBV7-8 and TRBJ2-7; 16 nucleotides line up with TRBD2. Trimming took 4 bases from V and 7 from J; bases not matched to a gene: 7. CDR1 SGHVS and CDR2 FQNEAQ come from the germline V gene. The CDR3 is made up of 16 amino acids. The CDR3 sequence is CASSSRGLAGGLEQYF. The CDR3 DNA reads TGTGCCAGCAGCTCCAGGGGACTAGCGGGAGGGTTAGAGCAGTACTTC.

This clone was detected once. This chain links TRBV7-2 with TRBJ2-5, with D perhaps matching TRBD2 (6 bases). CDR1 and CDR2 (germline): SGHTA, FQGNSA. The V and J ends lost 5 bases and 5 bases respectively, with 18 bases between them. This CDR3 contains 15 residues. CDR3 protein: CASSAPLGGLETQYF. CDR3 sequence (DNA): TGTGCCAGCAGCGCCCCCCTCGGGGGATTGGAGACCCAGTACTTC. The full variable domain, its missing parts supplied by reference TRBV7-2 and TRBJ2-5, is GAGVSQSPSNKVTEKGKDVELRCDPISGHTALYWYRQSLGQGLEFLIYFQGNSAPDKSGLPSDRFSAERTGGSVSTLTIQRTQQEDSAVYLCASSAPLGGLETQYFGPGTRLLVL.

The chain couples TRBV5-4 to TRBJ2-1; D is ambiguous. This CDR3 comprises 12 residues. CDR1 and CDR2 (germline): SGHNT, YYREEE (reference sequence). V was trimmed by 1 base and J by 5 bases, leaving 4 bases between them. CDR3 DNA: TGTGCCAGCAGCTTGCGAGACAATGAGCAGTTCTTC. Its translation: CASSLRDNEQFF.

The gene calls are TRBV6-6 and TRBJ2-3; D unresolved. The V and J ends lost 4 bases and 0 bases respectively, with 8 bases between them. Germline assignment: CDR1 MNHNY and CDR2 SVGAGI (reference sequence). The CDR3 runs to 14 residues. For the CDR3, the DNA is TGTGCCAGCAGTTTCCCCCCTAGCACAGATACGCAGTATTTT. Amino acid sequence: CASSFPPSTDTQYF.

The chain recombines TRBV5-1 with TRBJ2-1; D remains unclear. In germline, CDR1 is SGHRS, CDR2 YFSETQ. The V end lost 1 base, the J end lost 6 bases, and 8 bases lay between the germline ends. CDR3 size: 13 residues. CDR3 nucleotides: TGCGCCAGCAGCTTGTCGGTTCTCAATGAGCAGTTCTTC. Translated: CASSLSVLNEQFF. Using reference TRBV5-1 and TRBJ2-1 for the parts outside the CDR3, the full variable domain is KAGVTQTPRYLIKTRGQQVTLSCSPISGHRSVSWYQQTPGQGLQFLFEYFSETQRNKGNFPGRFSGRQFSNSRSEMNVSTLELGDSALYLCASSLSVLNEQFFGPGTRLTVL.

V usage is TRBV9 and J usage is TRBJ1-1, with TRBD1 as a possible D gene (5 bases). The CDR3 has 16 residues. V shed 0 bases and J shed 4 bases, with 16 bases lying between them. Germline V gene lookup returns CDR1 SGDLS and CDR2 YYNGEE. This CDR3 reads CASSVGGGGDGTEAFF. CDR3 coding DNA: TGTGCCAGCAGCGTAGGTGGAGGAGGGGATGGCACTGAAGCTTTCTTT.

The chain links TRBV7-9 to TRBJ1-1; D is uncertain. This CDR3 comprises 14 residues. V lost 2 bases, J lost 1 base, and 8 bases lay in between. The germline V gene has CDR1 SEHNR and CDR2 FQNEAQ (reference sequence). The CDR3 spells CASSLQASNTEAFF. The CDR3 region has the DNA TGTGCCAGCAGCTTACAGGCCTCGAACACTGAAGCTTTCTTT.

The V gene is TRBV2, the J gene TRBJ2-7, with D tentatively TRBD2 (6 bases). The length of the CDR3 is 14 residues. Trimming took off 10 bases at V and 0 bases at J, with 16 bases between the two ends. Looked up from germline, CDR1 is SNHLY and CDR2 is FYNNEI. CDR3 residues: CATSQGLSSYEQYF. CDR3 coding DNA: TGTGCCACCTCGCAGGGACTTAGCTCCTACGAGCAGTACTTC. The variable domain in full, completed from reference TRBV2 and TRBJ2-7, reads EPEVTQTPSHQVTQMGQEVILRCVPISNHLYFYWYRQILGQKVEFLVSFYNNEISEKSEIFDDQFSVERPDGSNFTLKIRSTKLEDSAMYFCATSQGLSSYEQYFGPGTRLTVT.

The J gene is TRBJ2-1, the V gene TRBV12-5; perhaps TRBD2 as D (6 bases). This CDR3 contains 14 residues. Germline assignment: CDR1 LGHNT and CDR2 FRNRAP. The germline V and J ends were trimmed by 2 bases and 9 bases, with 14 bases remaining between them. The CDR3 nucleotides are TGTGCTAGTGGTTTGTCCCCAATCGGGGGTGAGCAGTTCTTC. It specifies CASGLSPIGGEQFF.

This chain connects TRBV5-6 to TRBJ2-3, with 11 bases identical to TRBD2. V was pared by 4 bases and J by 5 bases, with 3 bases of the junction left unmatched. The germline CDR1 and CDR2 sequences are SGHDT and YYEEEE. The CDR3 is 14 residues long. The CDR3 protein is CASSLLAGGDTQYF. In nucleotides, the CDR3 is TGTGCCAGCAGCCTGCTAGCGGGAGGAGATACGCAGTATTTT.

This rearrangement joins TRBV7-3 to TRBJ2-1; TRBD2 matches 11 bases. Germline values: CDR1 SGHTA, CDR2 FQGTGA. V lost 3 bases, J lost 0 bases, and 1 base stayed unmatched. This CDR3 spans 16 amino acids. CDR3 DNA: TGTGCCAGCAGCTTCGGGACTAGCGGCTCCTACAATGAGCAGTTCTTC. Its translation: CASSFGTSGSYNEQFF.

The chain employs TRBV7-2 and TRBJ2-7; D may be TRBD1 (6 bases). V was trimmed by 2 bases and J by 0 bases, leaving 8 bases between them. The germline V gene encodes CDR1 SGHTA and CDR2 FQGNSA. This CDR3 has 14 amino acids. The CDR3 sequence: CASSLRQDSYEQYF. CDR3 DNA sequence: TGTGCCAGCAGCTTACGACAGGACTCCTACGAGCAGTACTTC.

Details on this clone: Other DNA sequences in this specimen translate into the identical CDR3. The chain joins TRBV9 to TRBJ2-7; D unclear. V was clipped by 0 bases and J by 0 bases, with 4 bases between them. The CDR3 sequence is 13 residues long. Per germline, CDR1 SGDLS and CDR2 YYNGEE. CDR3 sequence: CASSVGLSYEQYF. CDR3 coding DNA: TGTGCCAGCAGCGTAGGACTCTCCTACGAGCAGTACTTC.

The CDR3 DNA follows: TGTGCCAGCAGCGGCGGGACTCCAGATACGCAGTATTTT. Its translation: CASSGGTPDTQYF. The chain couples TRBV9 to TRBJ2-3; weak D call: TRBD2 (6 bases). CDR1 SGDLS and CDR2 YYNGEE come from the germline V gene. The CDR3 runs 13 residues. V was clipped by 3 bases and J by 4 bases, with 9 bases between them.

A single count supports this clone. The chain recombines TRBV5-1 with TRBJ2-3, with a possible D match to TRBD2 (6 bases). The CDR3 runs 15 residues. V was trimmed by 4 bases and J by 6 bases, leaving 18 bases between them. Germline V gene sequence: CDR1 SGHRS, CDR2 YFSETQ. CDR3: CASSPLGGDGDTQYF. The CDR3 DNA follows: TGCGCCAGCAGCCCCCTGGGCGGGGACGGGGATACGCAGTATTTT.

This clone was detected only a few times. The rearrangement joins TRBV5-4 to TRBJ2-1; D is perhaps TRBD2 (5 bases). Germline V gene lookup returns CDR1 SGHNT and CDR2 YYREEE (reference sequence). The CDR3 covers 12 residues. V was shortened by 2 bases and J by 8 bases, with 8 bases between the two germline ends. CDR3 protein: CASSLKGDEQFF. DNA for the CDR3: TGTGCCAGCAGCTTAAAGGGAGATGAGCAGTTCTTC.

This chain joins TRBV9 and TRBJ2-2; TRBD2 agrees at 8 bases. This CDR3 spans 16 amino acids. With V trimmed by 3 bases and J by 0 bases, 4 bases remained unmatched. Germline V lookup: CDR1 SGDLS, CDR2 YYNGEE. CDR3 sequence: CASSGTSRTNTGELFF. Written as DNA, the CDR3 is TGTGCCAGCAGCGGGACTAGCAGGACGAACACCGGGGAGCTGTTTTTT.

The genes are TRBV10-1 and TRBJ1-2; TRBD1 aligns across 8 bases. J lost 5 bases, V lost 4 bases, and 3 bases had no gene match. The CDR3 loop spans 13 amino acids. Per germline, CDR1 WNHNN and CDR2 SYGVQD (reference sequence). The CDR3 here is CASSGDRTYGYTF. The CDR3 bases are TGCGCCAGCAGTGGGGACAGGACGTATGGCTACACCTTC.

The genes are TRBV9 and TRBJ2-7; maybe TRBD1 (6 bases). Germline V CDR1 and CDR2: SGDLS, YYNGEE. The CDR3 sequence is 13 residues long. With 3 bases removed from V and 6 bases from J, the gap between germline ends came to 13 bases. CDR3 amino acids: CASSADSVGEQYF. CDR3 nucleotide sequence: TGTGCCAGCAGCGCGGACAGTGTGGGCGAGCAGTACTTC.

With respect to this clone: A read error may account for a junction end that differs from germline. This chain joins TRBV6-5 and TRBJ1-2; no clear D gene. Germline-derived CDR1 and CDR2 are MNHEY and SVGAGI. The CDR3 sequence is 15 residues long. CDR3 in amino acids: CASSYSAIAKDGHTF. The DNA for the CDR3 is TGTGCCAGCAGTTACTCAGCGATAGCAAAGGATGGCCACACCTTC.

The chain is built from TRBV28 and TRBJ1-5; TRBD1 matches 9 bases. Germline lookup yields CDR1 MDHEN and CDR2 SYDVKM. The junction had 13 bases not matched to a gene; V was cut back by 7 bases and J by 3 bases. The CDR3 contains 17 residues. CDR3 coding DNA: TGTGCCAGCACGGGGACAGGGAGAGGACTCAACAATCAGCCCCAGCATTTT. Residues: CASTGTGRGLNNQPQHF. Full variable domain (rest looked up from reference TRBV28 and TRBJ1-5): DVKVTQSSRYLVKRTGEKVFLECVQDMDHENMFWYRQDPGLGLRLIYFSYDVKMKEKGDIPEGYSVSREKKERFSLILESASTNQTSMYLCASTGTGRGLNNQPQHFGDGTRLSIL.

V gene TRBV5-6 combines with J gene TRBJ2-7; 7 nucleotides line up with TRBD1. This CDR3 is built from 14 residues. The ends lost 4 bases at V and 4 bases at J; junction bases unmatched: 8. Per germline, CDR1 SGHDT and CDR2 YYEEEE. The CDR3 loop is CASSRGTVVYEQYF. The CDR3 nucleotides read TGTGCCAGCAGCAGAGGGACAGTTGTTTACGAGCAGTACTTC.

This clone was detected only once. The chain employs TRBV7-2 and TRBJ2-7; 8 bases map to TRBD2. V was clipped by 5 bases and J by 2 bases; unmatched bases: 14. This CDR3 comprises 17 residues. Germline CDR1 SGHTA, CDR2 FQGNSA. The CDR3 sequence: CASSHGGQTSGPYEQYF. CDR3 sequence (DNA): TGTGCCAGCAGCCACGGGGGGCAAACTAGCGGCCCCTACGAGCAGTACTTC. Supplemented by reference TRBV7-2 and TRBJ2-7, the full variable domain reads GAGVSQSPSNKVTEKGKDVELRCDPISGHTALYWYRQSLGQGLEFLIYFQGNSAPDKSGLPSDRFSAERTGGSVSTLTIQRTQQEDSAVYLCASSHGGQTSGPYEQYFGPGTRLTVT.

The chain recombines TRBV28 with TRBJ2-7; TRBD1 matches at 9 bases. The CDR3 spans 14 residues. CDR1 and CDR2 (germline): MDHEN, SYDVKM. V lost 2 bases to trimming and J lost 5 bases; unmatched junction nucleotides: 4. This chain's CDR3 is CASSLDGTGNEQYF. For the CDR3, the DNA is TGTGCCAGCAGTTTAGACGGGACAGGGAACGAGCAGTACTTC.

The CDR3 sequence: CAGTGGEGIQYF. The DNA of the CDR3 is TGTGCCGGCACAGGGGGCGAGGGCATTCAGTACTTC. The rearrangement joins TRBV30 to TRBJ2-4, with 9 bases matching TRBD1. The CDR3 spans 12 residues. Trimming at V came to 8 bases and at J to 9 bases, leaving 8 bases not matched to a gene. Germline CDR1 is GTSNPN and CDR2 is SVGIG (reference sequence).

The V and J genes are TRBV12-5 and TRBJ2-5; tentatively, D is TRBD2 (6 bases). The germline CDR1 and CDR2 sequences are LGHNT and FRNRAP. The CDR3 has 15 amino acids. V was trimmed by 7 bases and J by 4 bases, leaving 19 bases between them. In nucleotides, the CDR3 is TGTGCTAGTGCCTCAGGGCAGGGAGGTGGAGAGACCCAGTACTTC. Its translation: CASASGQGGGETQYF.

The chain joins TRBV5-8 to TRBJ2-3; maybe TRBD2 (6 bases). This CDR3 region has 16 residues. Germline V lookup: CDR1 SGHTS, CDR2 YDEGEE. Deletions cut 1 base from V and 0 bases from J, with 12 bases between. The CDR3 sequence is CASSLLAGPSTDTQYF. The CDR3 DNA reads TGTGCCAGCAGCTTGCTGGCGGGACCTAGCACAGATACGCAGTATTTT.

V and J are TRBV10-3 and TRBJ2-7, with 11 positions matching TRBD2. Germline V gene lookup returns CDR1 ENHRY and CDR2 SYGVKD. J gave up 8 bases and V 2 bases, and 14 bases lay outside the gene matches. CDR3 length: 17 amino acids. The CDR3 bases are TGTGCCATCAGTGAGAGTATACTAGCGGGAGAGAAGGTCAAGCAGTACTTC. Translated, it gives CAISESILAGEKVKQYF.

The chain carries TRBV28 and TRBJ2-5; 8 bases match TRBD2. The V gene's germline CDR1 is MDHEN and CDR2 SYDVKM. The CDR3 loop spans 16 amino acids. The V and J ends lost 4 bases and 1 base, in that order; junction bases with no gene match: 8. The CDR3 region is CASSSGGLAAQETQYF. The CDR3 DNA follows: TGTGCCAGCAGTTCGGGAGGACTAGCAGCCCAAGAGACCCAGTACTTC.